These T cell receptor beta chains were read from a single sample in a study of T-cell memory formation after mild COVID-19. TCRdb re-analysed the 5' RACE reads in MiXCR, keeping a single row per CDR3 protein. In the table there are some 320,000 distinct CDR3 sequences, 14% of which are singletons. Material for sequencing was PBMCs or a T cell subset sorted from them (not recorded which). The receptors shown here come from a man in his late teens or twenties who had mild COVID-19 (a few samples of this study predate the infection). Cell type and time point are not known. The CDR3 runs from the conserved cysteine through the conserved F or W. The size entry is marked missing in some rows and otherwise reads once, few, many or a size class.

J gene	clone size	V gene	CDR3 protein
TRBJ2-1	-	TRBV20-1	CSAQVGGAPYNEQFF
TRBJ1-1	-	TRBV20-1	CSARGGTVNTEAFF
TRBJ2-7	few	TRBV20-1	CSAEDYRGDYEQYF
TRBJ2-3	few	TRBV7-2	CASSLFTPTSGVEDTQYF
TRBJ2-5	many	TRBV7-9	CASRAGTNQETQYF
TRBJ2-5	-	TRBV29-1	CSVSTRTQYF
TRBJ1-6	few	TRBV11-2	CASSLAGRVNSPLHF
TRBJ2-2	few	TRBV20-1	CSARDYTGELFF
TRBJ2-5	-	TRBV6-2/TRBV6-3	CASSSREETQYF
TRBJ1-2	once	TRBV18	CASSPPRGQLNGYTF
TRBJ2-3	-	TRBV19	CASSIGLRQVRADTQYF
TRBJ2-3	-	TRBV6-2/TRBV6-3	CASTIARPGQVGTDTQYF
TRBJ2-3	few	TRBV7-2	CASSFVGGPTDTQYF
TRBJ1-1	many	TRBV4-3	CASSQESDTEAFF
TRBJ2-3	-	TRBV28	CASSISGGPSTDTQYF
TRBJ2-5	few	TRBV12-3/TRBV12-4	CASSSPQMGTQYF
TRBJ2-5	few	TRBV20-1	CSASLGGATQETQYF
TRBJ2-1	few	TRBV11-2	CASRSWPMMGAGNEQFF
TRBJ2-7	-	TRBV7-2	CASRPAHSSYEQYF
TRBJ2-3	-	TRBV29-1	CSLGPSGRVDTQYF
TRBJ1-1	few	TRBV20-1	CSARKIHNTEAFF
TRBJ2-3	-	TRBV12-3/TRBV12-4	CASSYHWSAGTDTQYF
TRBJ2-1	-	TRBV7-8	CASSPRWDNEQFF
TRBJ2-1	many	TRBV5-1	CASSFLGQGSYNEQFF
TRBJ2-2	-	TRBV6-2/TRBV6-3	CASTVGGSAGELFF
TRBJ2-1	many	TRBV6-1	CASSQTSGGYNEQFF
TRBJ1-1	-	TRBV6-2/TRBV6-3	CASTSQAFF
TRBJ2-4	-	TRBV7-9	CASSRDKFSIQYF
TRBJ2-3	-	TRBV9	CASSAWGGDTDTQYF
TRBJ2-7	-	TRBV7-2	CASSVLAGEPYEQYF
TRBJ1-6	-	TRBV12-3/TRBV12-4	CASSLSQVYNSPLHF
TRBJ2-1	-	TRBV7-2	CASTWGLSYNEQFF
TRBJ2-3	few	TRBV7-6	CASRQTLSGQDTQYF
TRBJ2-4	many	TRBV7-9	CASSLVRDAKNIQYF
TRBJ2-2	-	TRBV11-2	CASSLEQGRNTGELFF
TRBJ2-2	many	TRBV24-1	CATGTGDTGELFF
TRBJ1-1	-	TRBV6-2/TRBV6-3	CASSYSKANTEAFF
TRBJ2-5	few	TRBV27	CASNSGDLETQYF
TRBJ1-6	-	TRBV6-2/TRBV6-3	CASSSRDRIDSPLHF
TRBJ2-7	-	TRBV12-5	CASGLPSGTALYEQYF
TRBJ1-6	few	TRBV7-8	CASSLEDFRSSYNSPLHF
TRBJ1-5	-	TRBV2	CASKAGFQPQHF
TRBJ2-3	few	TRBV27	CASSLVAGTGDTQYF
TRBJ1-2	-	TRBV6-5	CASSYSYRGTYGYTF
TRBJ2-2	few	TRBV7-3	CASSFAGGDTGELFF
TRBJ2-3	few	TRBV4-3	CASSQDKPPTDTQYF
TRBJ2-1	-	TRBV2	CASRLPSGSNEQFF
TRBJ1-3	-	TRBV20-1	CSAAEGLTGNTIYF
TRBJ2-5	-	TRBV3-1	CASSQNVETQYF
TRBJ1-1	few	TRBV7-9	CASSPGTGWTEAFF
TRBJ1-1	-	TRBV7-9	CASSLRVHGNTEAFF
TRBJ2-3	-	TRBV6-4	CASSVGTAITDTQYF
TRBJ1-1	-	TRBV28	CASRAAGQLNTEAFF
TRBJ1-2	few	TRBV12-5	CASGPGGGGGYGYTF
TRBJ1-2	-	TRBV7-9	CASSRGREAGYTF